This T cell receptor beta chain stems from a study of blood T cells in healthy people across ages. The CDR3 spans 15 residues. The germline V gene encodes CDR1 MGHDK and CDR2 SYGVNS. A sample-barcoded 5' primer and a J-beta primer mix were used in a second PCR of roughly 7 to 11 cycles. The authors tagged each cDNA molecule using a template-switch adaptor with 12 random nucleotides. TCRdb recomputed calls from the 5' RACE reads with MiXCR, one row per CDR3 protein. Counted here are 500,000 to 550,000 distinct CDR3 sequences, less than 25% occurring once; the ten biggest clones make up around 10%. Separately, the same data were catalogued under a study of T cells of mothers and their children. That investigation notes: For each mother, over 9 million TCR beta CDR3 reads were obtained, and for each child, 2.5 million to 3 million. Thymic selection shapes TCR recombination output similarly in related and unrelated pairs.

The chain links TRBV25-1 to TRBJ2-5; D possibly corresponds to TRBD1 (6 bases). Near its end, the DNA agrees better with TRBJ2-7, so the J call may be wrong. The clonotype originates from a boy younger than 18 in good health. The specimen sequenced was blood. CDR3 coding DNA: TGTGCCAGCAGTATCACAGGGTCGGGCTCCTACGAGCAGTACTTC. Translation: CASSITGSGSYEQYF.